This is a list of T cell receptor beta chains from one sample in a study of blood T cell repertoires in COVID-19. TCRdb's table, derived via immunoSEQ multiplex PCR, lists solely in-frame clones and lacks some. The table shows around 310,000 clones, with over 85% occurring only once. Sequenced material: PBMCs or T cells enriched from blood (not recorded which). These receptors were obtained from a woman younger than 45 who had recovered from COVID-19. CDR3s include the opening cysteine and the closing phenylalanine or tryptophan. D genes are given only for firm matches. Size values are once, few and many counts, or a class for expanded clones, and some rows have none.

CASSVNRQGAHGYTF | TGTGCCAGCAGCGTGAACCGACAGGGGGCCCATGGCTACACCTTC | TRBV9 | TRBD1 | once | TRBJ1-2
CASSHIQGYEQYF | TGTGCCAGCAGCCACATACAGGGGTACGAGCAGTACTTC | TRBV14 | TRBD1 | once | TRBJ2-7
CASSLVRGLTDTQYF | TGTGCCAGCAGTTTAGTCAGGGGGCTGACAGATACGCAGTATTTT | TRBV28 | TRBD1 | - | TRBJ2-3
CASRYGTGIGYTF | TGTGCCAGCAGATACGGCACAGGGATAGGCTACACCTTC | TRBV2 | - | - | TRBJ1-2
CASSLGWRGTNTEAFF | TGTGCCAGCAGCTTAGGTTGGCGCGGAACGAACACTGAAGCTTTCTTT | TRBV11-2 | - | - | TRBJ1-1
CASSEARQYYGYTF | TGTGCCAGCAGTGAAGCGAGGCAGTACTATGGCTACACCTTC | TRBV2 | - | - | TRBJ1-2
CASSYSQLANYGYTF | TGTGCCAGCAGTTACTCTCAACTAGCTAACTATGGCTACACCTTC | TRBV6-5 | - | - | TRBJ1-2
CASRVLGQLNYGYTF | TGTGCCAGCAGGGTCTTGGGACAGCTTAACTATGGCTACACCTTC | TRBV28 | TRBD1 | once | TRBJ1-2
CASRLPGGSVPYEQYF | TGTGCCAGCAGGTTGCCCGGAGGATCCGTACCCTACGAGCAGTACTTC | TRBV5-5 | - | once | TRBJ2-7
CASSLLSGFTEAFF | TGTGCCAGCAGCTTACTCTCAGGGTTCACTGAAGCTTTCTTT | TRBV11-2 | - | - | TRBJ1-1